Each of the 12 T cell receptor beta chains below was sequenced from the same sample in a study of CD8+CD57+ T cells in acquired aplastic anemia. Sequenced patients had shown CD8+CD57+ cell expansion by flow cytometry. Genomic DNA served as template for TCR beta VDJ and CDR3 profiling. MiXCR was run by TCRdb on the reads, yielding one entry per CDR3 protein. In the table there are about 270,000 distinct CDR3 sequences, roughly 80% of which are singletons. The sequenced sample consisted of sorted CD4+, CD8+, or CD8+CD57+ T cells (not recorded which) from PBMCs. The receptors were sampled from a human donor with aplastic anemia.

Note on this clonotype: A much larger clone lies a single base off, so this may be a read error. The CDR3 end shows no conserved phenylalanine or tryptophan, and so a read error is likely. The DNA is left out, because the CDR3 cannot be placed on it with certainty; the CDR3 is given as TCRdb lists it. The V and J genes are TRBV9 and TRBJ2-3; no check of the table's D call, TRBD1, against the DNA was made. The germline V gene encodes CDR1 SGDLS and CDR2 YYNGEE. The CDR3 is 13 amino acids in total, end residues counted. The CDR3 loop reads CASSADSASCNSL.

With respect to this clonotype: Relative to the germline gene, one junction end is altered; a read error may explain this. The genes are TRBV7-9 and TRBJ2-3, with 7 nucleotides matching TRBD2. Germline values: CDR1 SEHNR, CDR2 FQNEAQ (reference sequence). The CDR3 loop spans 13 amino acids. CDR3 bases: TGTGCCAGCGGGTTTGAGAGAAGCGGGGCGCGGGATTTT. Protein sequence: CASGFERSGARDF.

The chain joins TRBV11-3 to TRBJ2-7; D may correspond to TRBD1 or TRBD2 (5 bases each). CDR1 and CDR2 from the germline V gene are SGHNT and YENEEA. This CDR3 has 18 residues. Between the trimmed V and J ends, which lost 3 bases and 1 base, there was a span of 22 bases. The CDR3 bases are TGTGCCAGCAGCTTTGAGGGGCAAGTGACAGCCCTTTCCTACGAGCAGTACGTC. Protein sequence: CASSFEGQVTALSYEQYV.

V usage is TRBV5-1 and J usage is TRBJ2-7; TRBD1 matches 8 bases. The V gene's germline CDR1 is SGHRS and CDR2 YFSETQ. The CDR3 length is 15 residues. Unmatched junction bases numbered 6, after V lost 0 bases and J lost 4 bases. The CDR3 reads CASSLDGQGPYEQYF. The CDR3, as DNA: TGCGCCAGCAGCTTGGATGGACAGGGACCATACGAGCAGTACTTC.

In this sample, this clonotype turned up a few times. The chain links TRBV24-1 to TRBJ2-1, with D possibly TRBD2 on 6 matching bases. CDR3 length: 13 residues. V lost 4 bases and J lost 5, with 8 bases in between. In germline, CDR1 is KGHDR, CDR2 SFDVKD. In DNA, the CDR3 is TGTGCCACCAGTGACCCGGGGGACAATGAGCAGTTCTTC. Amino acid sequence: CATSDPGDNEQFF.

As to this clonotype: Because the CDR3 is missing its conserved closing phenylalanine or tryptophan, this is likely a read error. The limits of the CDR3 on the DNA are not certain, so only TCRdb's listed CDR3 is given. The CDR3 sequence: CASSFRGGADTQY. This chain joins TRBV7-8 and TRBJ2-5; the table's D call, TRBD1, has no DNA check behind it. CDR1 and CDR2 from the germline V gene are SGHVS and FQNEAQ. The CDR3 totals 13 residues, both ends included.

A note on this clonotype: The CDR3 does not close with the conserved phenylalanine or tryptophan, likely indicating a read error. Because the CDR3's place on the DNA is in doubt, the DNA is left out and the CDR3 is given as listed by TCRdb. This rearrangement joins TRBV7-9 to TRBJ2-3. Germline V gene lookup returns CDR1 SEHNR and CDR2 FQNEAQ (reference sequence). The CDR3 length equals 13 residues, ends included. The CDR3 spells CASRDQGTDAKYL.

To note about this clonotype: Mismatch with germline at one junction end may stem from a read error. V and J are TRBV7-8 and TRBJ2-1; the match to TRBD2 covers 7 bases. The CDR3 is 14 amino acids. The V gene's germline CDR1 is SGHVS and CDR2 FQNEAQ. The CDR3 is CASSLAGGRNAQYF. In nucleotides, the CDR3 is TGTGCCAGCAGCTTAGCGGGAGGGCGCAATGCGCAGTATTTC.

This chain joins TRBV7-2 and TRBJ1-2; the D gene is possibly TRBD1 (5 bases). This CDR3 contains 13 residues. Looked up from germline, CDR1 is SGHTA and CDR2 is FQGNSA. Trimming took 3 bases from V and 2 from J, leaving 7 bases between them. CDR3: CASSFAGNYGYTF. CDR3 DNA: TGTGCCAGCAGCTTTGCAGGGAACTATGGCTACACCTTC.

This chain connects TRBV20-1 to TRBJ2-1, with 8 bases identical to TRBD1. Germline V lookup: CDR1 DFQATT, CDR2 SNEGSKA (reference sequence). After removal of 6 bases from V and 3 bases from J, the junction contained 7 bases not matched to a gene. The CDR3 is 14 residues long. CDR3: CSASPGTGYNEQFF. CDR3 DNA sequence: TGCAGTGCATCACCCGGGACAGGCTACAATGAGCAGTTCTTC.

The V gene is TRBV7-3, the J gene TRBJ1-2; D gene unclear. This CDR3 comprises 13 residues. V was clipped by 5 bases and J by 4 bases, with 11 bases between them. Germline V gene lookup returns CDR1 SGHTA and CDR2 FQGTGA. For the CDR3, the DNA is TGTGCCAGCAGCCCCGAGCAGCTCTATGGCTACACCTTC. This sequence encodes CASSPEQLYGYTF.

V usage is TRBV2 and J usage is TRBJ1-1; D not resolved. V shed 5 bases and J shed 1 base, with 8 bases lying between them. The CDR3 totals 13 residues. CDR1 and CDR2 (germline): SNHLY, FYNNEI. CDR3 coding DNA: TGTGCCAGCAGTCCGAGGGAGAACACTGAAGCTTTCTTT. Its protein is CASSPRENTEAFF.